This is a list of T cell receptor beta chains from one sample in a study of siplizumab effects on memory and regulatory T cells. Profiled with immunoSEQ multiplex PCR; TCRdb holds only in-frame clones, not every one. The table shows some 110,000 clones, with approximately 94% occurring only once. The sample was non-Treg CD4+ T cells sorted from blood. These receptors all stem from a human donor in good health. Each CDR3 is given with its conserved first and last residue. A D gene is named only where the DNA matches it firmly. The listing skips clone size in some rows; elsewhere it reads once, few, many or a size class.

j_call v_call d_call clone_size cdr3_aa cdr3_nt
TRBJ1-5 TRBV6-5 . . CASSYSGTSNQPQHF TGTGCCAGCAGTTACTCCGGGACCAGTAATCAGCCCCAGCATTTT
TRBJ2-3 TRBV5-1 . . CASSLAGSSSTDTQYF TGCGCCAGCAGCTTGGCGGGCAGTTCTAGCACAGATACGCAGTATTTT
TRBJ1-5 TRBV18 . . CASSLGRDQPQHF TGTGCCAGCTCCCTCGGCCGAGATCAGCCCCAGCATTTT
TRBJ1-2 TRBV10-3 TRBD1 . CAISIGQAHYGYTF TGTGCCATCAGTATTGGACAGGCCCACTATGGCTACACCTTC
TRBJ1-5 TRBV18 . few CASSPDRNQPQHF TGTGCCAGCTCACCAGACAGAAATCAGCCCCAGCATTTT
TRBJ1-2 TRBV2 . . CASSAGAAASYGYTF TGTGCCAGCAGTGCCGGAGCGGCAGCCAGCTATGGCTACACCTTC
TRBJ2-2 TRBV5-5 . . CASSSLAAGELFF TGTGCCAGCAGCTCGCTCGCGGCCGGGGAGCTGTTTTTT
TRBJ2-2 TRBV29-1 . . CSVERGANTGELFF TGCAGCGTTGAAAGGGGGGCGAACACCGGGGAGCTGTTTTTT
TRBJ2-7 TRBV18 . . CASSPPGLGESFYEQYF TGTGCCAGCTCACCACCTGGATTGGGGGAGAGCTTCTACGAGCAGTACTTC
TRBJ2-1 TRBV6-1 TRBD1 . CASSDPGTGGYNEQFF TGTGCCAGCAGTGACCCCGGGACAGGAGGGTACAATGAGCAGTTCTTC
TRBJ2-5 TRBV7-7 TRBD2 . CASSLAGSGSRETQYF TGTGCTAGCAGCTTAGCAGGTAGCGGGAGTCGGGAGACCCAGTACTTC
TRBJ1-1 TRBV6-5 . . CASSQLGGNTEAFF TGTGCCAGCAGTCAACTGGGGGGGAACACTGAAGCTTTCTTT
TRBJ2-7 TRBV9 . . CASSLPYGEQYF TGTGCCAGCAGCCTCCCATACGGCGAGCAGTACTTC
TRBJ2-5 TRBV9 TRBD2 once CASSVGERGGQETQYF TGTGCCAGCAGCGTAGGGGAGCGGGGGGGCCAGGAGACCCAGTACTTC
TRBJ1-4 TRBV19 . . CASSPTGGPGEKLFF TGTGCCAGTAGTCCCACGGGGGGTCCCGGAGAAAAACTGTTTTTT
TRBJ2-5 TRBV7-2 TRBD2 once CASSSTSNQETQYF TGTGCCAGCAGCTCGACTAGCAACCAAGAGACCCAGTACTTC
TRBJ2-3 TRBV11-2 . . CASDPGGDTQYF TGTGCCAGCGACCCTGGAGGGGATACGCAGTATTTT
TRBJ2-5 TRBV12-5 . . CASGLGTGSGETQYF TGTGCTAGTGGTTTGGGTACAGGGAGTGGGGAGACCCAGTACTTC
TRBJ2-3 TRBV20-1 . . CSVRGTDTQYF TGCAGTGTGAGGGGCACAGATACGCAGTATTTT
TRBJ2-7 TRBV11-2 . . CASSLGGTGPYEQYF TGTGCCAGCAGCTTAGGAGGCACAGGGCCCTACGAGCAGTACTTC
TRBJ2-3 TRBV27 . . CASSSSASRSTDTQYF TGTGCCAGCAGTTCATCGGCAAGTCGAAGCACAGATACGCAGTATTTT
TRBJ2-6 TRBV19 TRBD1 . CASSPVTGGVSGANVLTF TGTGCCAGTAGTCCTGTAACAGGGGGAGTCTCTGGGGCCAACGTCCTGACTTTC
TRBJ1-1 TRBV27 . . CASSSAGAEGTEAFF TGTGCCAGCAGTTCTGCTGGGGCTGAGGGCACTGAAGCTTTCTTT
TRBJ1-1 TRBV4-1 . . CASSQEDLNTEAFF TGCGCCAGCAGCCAAGAAGACCTGAACACTGAAGCTTTCTTT
TRBJ1-1 TRBV6-5 . . CASSSQPTGKKAFF TGTGCCAGCAGTTCCCAACCTACAGGGAAAAAGGCTTTCTTT
TRBJ1-5 TRBV18 TRBD1 . CASTTGDNQPQHF TGTGCCAGCACGACAGGGGACAATCAGCCCCAGCATTTT
TRBJ2-7 TRBV9 . . CASSVAGGISYEQYF TGTGCCAGCAGCGTAGCTGGAGGTATCTCCTACGAGCAGTACTTC
TRBJ2-3 TRBV2 . . CAGQSSFTDTQYF TGTGCCGGGCAATCAAGCTTCACAGATACGCAGTATTTT
TRBJ2-7 TRBV6-1 . . CASSDAQIYEQYF TGTGCCAGCAGTGACGCACAGATCTACGAGCAGTACTTC
TRBJ1-2 TRBV20-1 . . CSAGVYGYTF TGCAGTGCCGGAGTTTATGGCTACACCTTC
TRBJ2-1 TRBV5-1 TRBD2 . CASSWGASGRGVEQFF TGCGCCAGCAGCTGGGGGGCTAGCGGGAGAGGCGTTGAGCAGTTCTTC
TRBJ1-3 TRBV6-5 . . CASFRGSGNTIYF TGTGCCAGCTTCAGGGGATCTGGAAACACCATATATTTT
TRBJ2-7 TRBV5-6 TRBD1 . CASSSLGDRSSYEQYF TGTGCCAGCAGCTCCTTGGGGGACAGGAGTTCCTACGAGCAGTACTTC
TRBJ1-2 TRBV10-3 TRBD1 . CAISEFQGDGYTF TGTGCCATCAGTGAGTTCCAGGGGGATGGCTACACCTTC
TRBJ2-1 TRBV11-3 . . CASSLGRGSTEQFF TGTGCCAGCAGTCTCGGTAGGGGCTCGACTGAGCAGTTCTTC
TRBJ2-1 TRBV10-3 . . CATSGDHYNEQFF TGTGCCACCTCGGGTGACCACTACAATGAGCAGTTCTTC
TRBJ1-4 TRBV2 . . CASSVWNEKLFF TGTGCCAGCAGTGTGTGGAATGAAAAACTGTTTTTT
TRBJ1-2 TRBV6-6 TRBD1 . CASSRGQVINYGYTF TGTGCCAGCAGTAGAGGACAGGTCATTAACTATGGCTACACCTTC
TRBJ2-2 TRBV6-5 . . CASSRDRNTGELFF TGTGCCAGTTCCAGGGACCGGAACACCGGGGAGCTGTTTTTT
TRBJ2-2 TRBV19 . . CASSMVAGITGTGELFF TGTGCCAGTAGTATGGTGGCGGGAATCACCGGCACCGGGGAGCTGTTTTTT
TRBJ1-3 TRBV7-8 . . CGSKRADDSGNTIYF TGTGGCTCTAAGAGGGCAGACGACTCTGGAAACACCATATATTTT
TRBJ1-1 TRBV29-1 TRBD1 . CSGRDSKNTEAFF TGCAGCGGCCGGGACAGTAAGAACACTGAAGCTTTCTTT
TRBJ2-1 TRBV5-3 TRBD2 . CARSPEGTSGKSSYNEQFF TGTGCCAGAAGCCCGGAAGGGACTAGCGGGAAGAGCTCCTACAATGAGCAGTTCTTC
TRBJ2-5 TRBV30 TRBD2 . CAWSVFSGIQETQYF TGTGCCTGGAGTGTATTTAGCGGGATTCAAGAGACCCAGTACTTC
TRBJ1-6 TRBV4-1 TRBD1 . CASHLTGVLRNSPLHF TGCGCCAGCCACCTAACAGGGGTCCTCAGGAATTCACCCCTCCACTTT
TRBJ1-2 TRBV5-1 TRBD1 . CASSFPPGTATNYGYTF TGCGCCAGCAGCTTCCCCCCCGGGACAGCAACTAACTATGGCTACACCTTC
TRBJ2-5 TRBV25-1 TRBD1 . CASSEAGTGNQETQYF TGTGCCAGCAGTGAGGCCGGGACAGGGAACCAAGAGACCCAGTACTTC
TRBJ2-4 TRBV11-2 . . CATNPGTDFSIQYF TGTGCCACCAACCCCGGGACGGATTTTAGCATTCAGTACTTC
TRBJ2-3 TRBV19 TRBD1 . CASSISTGTDTQYF TGTGCCAGTAGTATATCGACAGGGACAGATACGCAGTATTTT
TRBJ1-2 TRBV27 TRBD1 few CASSLSQGLGNYGYTF TGTGCCAGCAGTTTATCACAGGGGTTAGGTAACTATGGCTACACCTTC
TRBJ1-4 TRBV6-6 . . CASRVRATNEKLFF TGTGCCAGCAGAGTCCGGGCCACTAATGAAAAACTGTTTTTT
TRBJ1-2 TRBV18 . . CASSPAGAGELGGHGYTF TGTGCCAGCTCACCGGCCGGGGCAGGGGAGTTAGGTGGTCATGGCTACACCTTC
TRBJ1-2 TRBV6-6 . . CASSSPQGSYGYTF TGTGCCAGCAGTAGTCCACAGGGATCCTATGGCTACACCTTC
TRBJ2-7 TRBV25-1 TRBD1 . CASSGGTGGDYEQYF TGTGCCAGCAGTGGGGGGACAGGGGGAGACTACGAGCAGTACTTC
TRBJ2-7 TRBV9 TRBD1 . CASSVETGGVYEQYF TGTGCCAGCAGCGTAGAGACAGGGGGCGTCTACGAGCAGTACTTC
TRBJ1-2 TRBV4-2 . . CASSQEVRTGGYTF TGTGCCAGCAGCCAAGAAGTAAGGACTGGGGGCTACACCTTC
TRBJ2-3 TRBV5-4 . . CASSLGASGSTDTQYF TGTGCCAGCAGCTTGGGGGCCAGCGGTAGCACAGATACGCAGTATTTT
TRBJ1-1 TRBV2 TRBD1 . CATRQGLAEAFF TGTGCCACCAGACAGGGACTGGCTGAAGCTTTCTTT